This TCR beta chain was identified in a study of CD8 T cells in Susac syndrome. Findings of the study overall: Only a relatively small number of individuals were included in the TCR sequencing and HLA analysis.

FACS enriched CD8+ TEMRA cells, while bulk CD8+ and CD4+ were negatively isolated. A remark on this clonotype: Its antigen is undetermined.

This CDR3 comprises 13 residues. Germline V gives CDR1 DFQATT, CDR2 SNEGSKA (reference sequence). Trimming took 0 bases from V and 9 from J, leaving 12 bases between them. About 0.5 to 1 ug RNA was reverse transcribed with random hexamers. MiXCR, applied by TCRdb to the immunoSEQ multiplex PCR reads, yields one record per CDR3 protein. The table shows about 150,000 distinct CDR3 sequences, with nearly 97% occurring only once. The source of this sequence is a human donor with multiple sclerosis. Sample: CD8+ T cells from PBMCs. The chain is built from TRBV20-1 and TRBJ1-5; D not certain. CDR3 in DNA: TGCAGTGCTAGAGACATCAGTGAGGGGCCCCAGCATTTT. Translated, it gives CSARDISEGPQHF.